This is a list of T cell receptor beta chains from one sample in a study of Ad26.COV2.S vaccination and SARS-CoV-2 variants. Only in-frame clones appear in the TCRdb table, and some are missing; sequencing was by immunoSEQ multiplex PCR. Among a few hundred thousand clones listed, 87% were seen once. Sample: peripheral blood, taken in a trial of Ad26.COV2.S vaccine versus placebo. Every receptor here comes from a person between 18 and 60 years old who received the Ad26.COV2.S COVID-19 vaccine or a placebo. The conserved cysteine and the conserved F or W are not part of the CDR3 here. Fields, in order: CDR3 protein, D gene, V gene, J gene. The D gene is left open where the match is weak.

ASSYSVTGYEQY	.	TRBV6-6	TRBJ2-7
ASSPTTRSSYEQY	.	TRBV4-2	TRBJ2-7
ASSTGQPYEQY	TRBD1	TRBV7-6	TRBJ2-7
AWNPTGQGRGTEAF	TRBD1	TRBV30	TRBJ1-1
ASSPRIAGGRDTQY	TRBD2	TRBV5-4	TRBJ2-3
ASSLYREDQPQH	.	TRBV5-6	TRBJ1-5
ASRDRVKGYEQY	TRBD1	TRBV2	TRBJ2-7
ASSLLTATNYGYT	.	TRBV5-5	TRBJ1-2
ASSPQGAVETQY	TRBD1	TRBV7-9	TRBJ2-5
ASSLDASGGYTDTQY	TRBD2	TRBV7-9	TRBJ2-3
ASSLKSTGGRGYT	TRBD1	TRBV7-2	TRBJ1-2
ASSLVGGPRETQY	.	TRBV7-6	TRBJ2-5
AISDGLAGMTDTQY	TRBD2	TRBV10-3	TRBJ2-3
ASSLALAGQRDTQY	TRBD2	TRBV5-4	TRBJ2-3
ASSQLGGPLAYEQY	TRBD2	TRBV4-1	TRBJ2-7
ASGQGPNQPQH	TRBD1	TRBV12-3/TRBV12-4	TRBJ1-5
ASSWTGNQPQH	TRBD1	TRBV12-3/TRBV12-4	TRBJ1-5
SVEDTNQNIQY	.	TRBV29-1	TRBJ2-4
ASSVGTSGTDTQY	.	TRBV5-4	TRBJ2-3
SVDLAGGLGEQF	TRBD2	TRBV29-1	TRBJ2-1
ASSPTPGLAGADSYNEQF	TRBD2	TRBV5-4	TRBJ2-1
ASSPPLETEAF	.	TRBV9	TRBJ1-1